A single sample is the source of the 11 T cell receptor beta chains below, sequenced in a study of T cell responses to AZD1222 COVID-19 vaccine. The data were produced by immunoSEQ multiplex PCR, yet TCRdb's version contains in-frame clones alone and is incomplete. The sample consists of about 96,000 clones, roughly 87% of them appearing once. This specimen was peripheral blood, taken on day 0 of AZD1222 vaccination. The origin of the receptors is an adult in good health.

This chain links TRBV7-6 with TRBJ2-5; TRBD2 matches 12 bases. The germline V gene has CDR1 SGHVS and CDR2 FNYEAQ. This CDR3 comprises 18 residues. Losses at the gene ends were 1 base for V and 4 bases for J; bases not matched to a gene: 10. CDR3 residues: CASSLVPSGGEVAETQYF. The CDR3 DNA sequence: TGTGCCAGCAGCTTAGTCCCTAGCGGGGGGGAGGTCGCAGAGACCCAGTACTTC.

The DNA of the CDR3 is TGTGCCAGCAGCTCCAGAGGACAGGGGGCGATTAAAGCTTTCTTT. Protein product: CASSSRGQGAIKAFF. The chain joins TRBV5-4 to TRBJ1-1; 11 bases match TRBD1. From germline, CDR1 is SGHNT and CDR2 YYREEE (reference sequence). This CDR3 region has 15 residues. The J segment lost 9 bases and the V segment lost 3 bases, leaving 10 bases of the junction unmatched.

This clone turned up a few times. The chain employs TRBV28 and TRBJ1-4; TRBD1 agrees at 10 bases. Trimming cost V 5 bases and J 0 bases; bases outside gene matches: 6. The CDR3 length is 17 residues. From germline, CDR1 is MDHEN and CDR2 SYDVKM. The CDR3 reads CASSPGQGRATNEKLFF. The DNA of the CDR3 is TGTGCCAGCAGTCCGGGACAGGGGAGAGCAACTAATGAAAAACTGTTTTTT.

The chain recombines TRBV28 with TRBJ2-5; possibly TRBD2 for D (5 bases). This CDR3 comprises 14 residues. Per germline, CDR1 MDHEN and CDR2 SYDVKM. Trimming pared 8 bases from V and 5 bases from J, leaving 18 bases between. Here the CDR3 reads CASSVIGSFETQYF. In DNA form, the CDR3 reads TGTGCCAGCTCAGTCATTGGGAGTTTCGAGACCCAGTACTTC.

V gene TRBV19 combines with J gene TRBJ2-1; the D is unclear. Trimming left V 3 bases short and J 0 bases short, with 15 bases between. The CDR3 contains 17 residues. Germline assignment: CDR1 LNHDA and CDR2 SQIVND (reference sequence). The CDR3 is CASSIEGRSSSYNEQFF. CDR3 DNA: TGTGCCAGTAGTATCGAAGGACGATCAAGCTCCTACAATGAGCAGTTCTTC.

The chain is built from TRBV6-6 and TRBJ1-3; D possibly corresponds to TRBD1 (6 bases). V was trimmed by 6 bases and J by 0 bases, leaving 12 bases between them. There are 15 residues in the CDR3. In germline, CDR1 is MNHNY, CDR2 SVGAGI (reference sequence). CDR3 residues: CASSTTGSSGNTIYF. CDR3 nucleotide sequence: TGTGCCAGCAGCACCACAGGGTCCTCTGGAAACACCATATATTTT.

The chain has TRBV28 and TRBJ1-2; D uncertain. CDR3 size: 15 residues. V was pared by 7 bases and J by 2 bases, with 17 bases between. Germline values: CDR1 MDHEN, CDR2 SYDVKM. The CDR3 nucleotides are TGTGCCAGCAAAGCGGGCCCGGCGGAGAACTATGGCTACACCTTC. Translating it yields CASKAGPAENYGYTF.

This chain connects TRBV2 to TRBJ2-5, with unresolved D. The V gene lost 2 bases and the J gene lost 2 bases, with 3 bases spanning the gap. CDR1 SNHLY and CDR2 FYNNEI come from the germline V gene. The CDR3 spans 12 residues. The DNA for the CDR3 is TGTGCCAGCAGTGAACTACAAGAGACCCAGTACTTC. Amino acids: CASSELQETQYF.

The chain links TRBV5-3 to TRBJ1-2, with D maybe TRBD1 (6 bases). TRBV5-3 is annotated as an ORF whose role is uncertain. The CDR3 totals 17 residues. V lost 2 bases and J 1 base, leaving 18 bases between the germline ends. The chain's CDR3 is CARSLKYGTLFNYGYTF. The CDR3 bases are TGTGCCAGAAGCTTAAAATACGGGACACTGTTTAACTATGGCTACACCTTC.

The CDR3 is CAISESEGEDQPQHF. The DNA of the CDR3 is TGTGCCATCAGTGAGTCAGAGGGGGAGGATCAGCCCCAGCATTTT. The V and J genes are TRBV10-3 and TRBJ1-5, with a weak D call TRBD1 (6 bases). The CDR3 length is 15 residues. Germline V gene sequence: CDR1 ENHRY, CDR2 SYGVKD. V lost 0 bases and J lost 5, with 11 bases in between.

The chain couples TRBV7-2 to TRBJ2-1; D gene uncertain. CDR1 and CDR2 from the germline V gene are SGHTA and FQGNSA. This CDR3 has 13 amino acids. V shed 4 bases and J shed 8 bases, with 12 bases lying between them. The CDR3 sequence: CASSSPSWDEQFF. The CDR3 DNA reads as TGTGCCAGCAGCTCCCCGTCCTGGGATGAGCAGTTCTTC.